What follows are 5 T cell receptor beta chains derived from one specimen sequenced in a study of shared clonotypes between healthy human individuals. TCRdb keeps only in-frame clones here, not all; method: immunoSEQ multiplex PCR. The repertoire consists of roughly 2,000,000 clones, with roughly 95% occurring once and the leading ten covering 1.2%. Terminally differentiated effector memory CD45RA+ cells were left out of the naive CD8 fraction, which was CD45RO-negative and positively selected for CCR7. The specimen was naive CD8+ T cells sorted from blood. Receptors originate from a man aged 18 to 30 in good health.

V gene TRBV5-1 combines with J gene TRBJ2-5; D may correspond to TRBD1 or TRBD2 (6 bases each). Trimming removed 0 bases from V and 4 bases from J, with 10 bases in between. This CDR3 has 14 amino acids. CDR1 and CDR2 from the germline V gene are SGHRS and YFSETQ. CDR3 sequence reads: CASSLGGGRETQYF. The CDR3 coding sequence is TGCGCCAGCAGCTTGGGTGGGGGGCGAGAGACCCAGTACTTC.

The J gene is TRBJ2-7, the V gene TRBV2; no firm D call. Trimming left V 4 bases short and J 4 bases short, with 17 bases between. From germline, CDR1 is SNHLY and CDR2 FYNNEI. The CDR3 runs to 15 residues. The CDR3 loop reads CASSGVGNDQYEQYF. DNA for the CDR3: TGTGCCAGCAGTGGGGTAGGGAATGACCAATACGAGCAGTACTTC.

The CDR3: CASMGVRDRFYEQYF. CDR3 DNA: TGTGCCAGCATGGGGGTTCGGGACAGATTTTACGAGCAGTACTTC. The genes are TRBV5-8 and TRBJ2-7; TRBD1 agrees at 7 bases. Germline V gives CDR1 SGHTS, CDR2 YDEGEE. The J segment lost 4 bases and the V segment lost 6 bases, leaving 13 bases of the junction unmatched. The CDR3 is made up of 15 amino acids.

This chain links TRBV28 with TRBJ2-1; TRBD1 agrees at 8 bases. The germline V gene encodes CDR1 MDHEN and CDR2 SYDVKM. V was clipped by 2 bases and J by 6 bases; unmatched bases: 3. The CDR3 consists of 14 residues. The CDR3 protein is CASSLETGVNEQFF. CDR3 nucleotides: TGTGCCAGCAGTTTAGAGACAGGGGTCAATGAGCAGTTCTTC. Using reference TRBV28 and TRBJ2-1 for the parts outside the CDR3, the full variable domain is DVKVTQSSRYLVKRTGEKVFLECVQDMDHENMFWYRQDPGLGLRLIYFSYDVKMKEKGDIPEGYSVSREKKERFSLILESASTNQTSMYLCASSLETGVNEQFFGPGTRLTVL.

This rearrangement joins TRBV9 to TRBJ1-2; D not resolved. The V and J ends lost 0 bases and 4 bases respectively, with 10 bases between them. The CDR3 sequence is 14 residues long. Germline CDR1 is SGDLS and CDR2 is YYNGEE. The CDR3 region is CASSVDESPYGYTF. In DNA, the CDR3 is TGTGCCAGCAGCGTAGATGAATCCCCCTATGGCTACACCTTC.